Reported below is one TCR beta chain. Its matching antigen is unknown. The J segment lost 2 bases and the V segment lost 5 bases, leaving 2 bases of the junction unmatched. The CDR3 covers 15 residues. Germline loops: CDR1 SGHAT, CDR2 FQDESV (reference sequence). TCRdb called the reads again in MiXCR, with one record for every CDR3 protein. The sample has more than 150,000 distinct CDR3 sequences; about 21% are singletons. This entry comes from a study of T cell repertoires in cytomegalovirus infection. On the study more broadly: Public signatures in TCR beta pointed to CMV infection and matching HLA type.

Study conclusions and caveats: The ex vivo response was dominated by HLA-C-restricted CMV-specific TCR beta clonotypes. The cumulative frequency of public TCR beta families distinguished individuals who carried CMV together with the relevant HLA.

The specimen was PBMCs. The chain carries TRBV11-1 and TRBJ2-6; 8 bases map to TRBD2. The clonotype comes from a human donor in good health (CMV status not recorded). Some clones in this sample may be carry-over from other donors' samples. CDR3 sequence reads: CASSRGGAGANVLTF. CDR3 coding DNA: TGTGCCAGCAGCCGGGGGGGGGCTGGGGCCAACGTCCTGACTTTC.